A single sample is the source of the 8 T cell receptor beta chains below, sequenced in a study of metastatic and nonmetastatic thyroid tumors. With MiXCR, TCRdb called clones anew from the PCR reads. The sample holds about 24,000 clones, roughly 23% seen once. None of the patients had undergone any treatment ahead of thyroid surgery. Sequencing used blood. All receptors derive from a female donor with papillary thyroid cancer or a benign thyroid nodule (not recorded which). Some clones in this sample may be carry-over from other donors' samples.

This clone has ten or more counts. CDR3 nucleotides: TGTGCCAGCTCAGCCGGGGGAGAGAGGACCGGGGAGCTGTTTTTT. Its translation is CASSAGGERTGELFF. V usage is TRBV18 and J usage is TRBJ2-2, with D maybe TRBD2 (6 bases). Trimming shortened V by 5 bases and J by 5 bases, and 15 bases separated the two germline ends. CDR3 size: 15 residues. CDR1 and CDR2 from the germline V gene are KGHSH and LQKENI.

Only a few counts were recorded for this clone. The chain uses TRBV6-1 and TRBJ1-5, with 11 bases that match TRBD1. This CDR3 is 16 amino acids long. J was trimmed by 6 bases and V by 3 bases; bases with no gene match: 7. CDR1 is MNHNS and CDR2 is SASEGT in the germline V gene. CDR3 sequence: CASSDMGQGDSQPQHF. For the CDR3, the DNA is TGTGCCAGCAGTGATATGGGACAGGGGGATAGTCAGCCCCAGCATTTT.

The chain carries TRBV6-1 and TRBJ2-1; D perhaps matches TRBD2 (6 bases). Germline V gives CDR1 MNHNS, CDR2 SASEGT. Between the trimmed V and J ends, which lost 6 bases and 4 bases, there was a span of 10 bases. This CDR3 has 13 amino acids. In DNA, the CDR3 is TGTGCCAGCAGAATTGGGACTTACAATGAGCAGTTCTTC. Translating it yields CASRIGTYNEQFF.

Points on this clone: The CDR3 carries no conserved terminal phenylalanine or tryptophan, so it likely arises from a read error. It is unclear where the CDR3 begins or ends on the DNA, so no DNA is shown, and the CDR3 is as TCRdb lists it. V and J are TRBV7-2 and TRBJ1-1; the table calls TRBD1, which could not be checked here. Germline values: CDR1 SGHTA, CDR2 FQGNSA. The CDR3 extends over 13 residues, inclusive of both ends. CDR3 amino acids: CASSHTGGTEALV.

This clone was seen many times. This sequence joins TRBV7-9 and TRBJ1-6, with D unclear. Germline CDR1 reads SEHNR; CDR2 reads FQNEAQ (reference sequence). Between the trimmed V and J ends, which lost 1 base and 7 bases, there was a span of 8 bases. The length of the CDR3 is 14 residues. In nucleotides, the CDR3 is TGTGCCAGCAGCTTAGTTCAAGAAAATTCACCCCTCCACTTT. This codes for CASSLVQENSPLHF.

The sample holds a few counts of this clone. This chain uses TRBV6-1 with TRBJ2-1, with D perhaps matching TRBD1 (5 bases). CDR1 MNHNS and CDR2 SASEGT come from the germline V gene. There are 15 residues in the CDR3. The V end lost 6 bases, the J end lost 0 bases, and 12 bases lay between the germline ends. CDR3 DNA: TGTGCCAGCAGCCCCGGACAAAGCTCCTACAATGAGCAGTTCTTC. Translating it yields CASSPGQSSYNEQFF.

This clone was detected many times. V gene TRBV5-1 combines with J gene TRBJ1-2; D is ambiguous. V lost 4 bases and J lost 2, with 9 bases in between. From germline, CDR1 is SGHRS and CDR2 YFSETQ. There are 13 residues in the CDR3. The chain's CDR3 is CASSPQDNYGYTF. The CDR3 nucleotides read TGCGCCAGCAGCCCCCAAGACAACTATGGCTACACCTTC. Combining the CDR3 with reference TRBV5-1 and TRBJ1-2 gives the whole variable domain KAGVTQTPRYLIKTRGQQVTLSCSPISGHRSVSWYQQTPGQGLQFLFEYFSETQRNKGNFPGRFSGRQFSNSRSEMNVSTLELGDSALYLCASSPQDNYGYTFGSGTRLTVV.

This clone was observed many times. The chain has TRBV20-1 and TRBJ1-3; D unclear. The CDR3 covers 13 residues. Trimming took off 5 bases at V and 0 bases at J, with 8 bases between the two ends. Germline values: CDR1 DFQATT, CDR2 SNEGSKA (reference sequence). The CDR3 spells CSACPVSGNTIYF. In DNA form, the CDR3 reads TGCAGTGCTTGCCCAGTCTCTGGAAACACCATATATTTT.